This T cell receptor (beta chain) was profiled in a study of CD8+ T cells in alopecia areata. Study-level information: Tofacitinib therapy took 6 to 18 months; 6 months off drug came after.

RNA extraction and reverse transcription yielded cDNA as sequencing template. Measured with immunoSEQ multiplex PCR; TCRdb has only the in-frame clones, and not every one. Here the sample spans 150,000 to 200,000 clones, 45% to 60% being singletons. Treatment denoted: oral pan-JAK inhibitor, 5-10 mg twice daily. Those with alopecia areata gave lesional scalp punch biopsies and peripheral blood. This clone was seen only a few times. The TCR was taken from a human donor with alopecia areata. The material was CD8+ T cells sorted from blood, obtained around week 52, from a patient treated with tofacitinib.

The CDR3 nucleotides are TGTGCCAGCAGTCCCTTTGGGGACCTCGCCTACGAGCAGTACTTC. Residues: CASSPFGDLAYEQYF. The chain recombines TRBV27 with TRBJ2-7, with D possibly called TRBD1 or TRBD2 (5 bases each). CDR3 size: 15 residues. In germline, CDR1 is MNHEY, CDR2 SMNVEV (reference sequence). Trimming pared 5 bases from V and 2 bases from J, leaving 16 bases between.